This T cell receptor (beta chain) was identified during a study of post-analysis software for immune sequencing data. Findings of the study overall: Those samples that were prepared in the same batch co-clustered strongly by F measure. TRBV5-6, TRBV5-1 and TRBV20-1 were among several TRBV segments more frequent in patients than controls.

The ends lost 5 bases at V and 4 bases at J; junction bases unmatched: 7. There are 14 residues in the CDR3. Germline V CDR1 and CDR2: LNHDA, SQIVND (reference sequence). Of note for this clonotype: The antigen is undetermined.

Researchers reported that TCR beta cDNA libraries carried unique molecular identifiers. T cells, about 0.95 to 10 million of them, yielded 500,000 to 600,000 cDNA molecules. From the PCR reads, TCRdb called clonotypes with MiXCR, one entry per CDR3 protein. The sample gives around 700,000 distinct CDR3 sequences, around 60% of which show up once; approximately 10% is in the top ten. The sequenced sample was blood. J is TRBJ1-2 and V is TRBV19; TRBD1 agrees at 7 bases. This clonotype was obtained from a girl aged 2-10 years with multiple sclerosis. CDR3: CASSLGGITYGYTF. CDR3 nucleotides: TGTGCCAGTAGTCTAGGGGGCATAACCTATGGCTACACCTTC.